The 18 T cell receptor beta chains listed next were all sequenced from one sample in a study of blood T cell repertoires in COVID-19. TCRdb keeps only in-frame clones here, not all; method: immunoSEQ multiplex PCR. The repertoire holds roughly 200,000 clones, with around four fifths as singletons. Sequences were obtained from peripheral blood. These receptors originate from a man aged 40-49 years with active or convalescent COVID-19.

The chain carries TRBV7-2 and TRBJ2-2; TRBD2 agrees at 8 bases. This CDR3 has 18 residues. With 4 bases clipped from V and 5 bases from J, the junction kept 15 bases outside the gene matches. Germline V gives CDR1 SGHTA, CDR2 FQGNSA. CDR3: CASSWDWYGGAGTGELFF. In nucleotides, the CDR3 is TGTGCCAGCAGCTGGGATTGGTACGGGGGGGCCGGAACCGGGGAGCTGTTTTTT.

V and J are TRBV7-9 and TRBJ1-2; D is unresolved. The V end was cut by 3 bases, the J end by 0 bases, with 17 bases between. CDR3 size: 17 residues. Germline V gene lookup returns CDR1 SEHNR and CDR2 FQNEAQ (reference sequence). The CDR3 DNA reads TGTGCCAGCAGCTTTAGATTCCCAGGTCTTTCTAACTATGGCTACACCTTC. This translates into CASSFRFPGLSNYGYTF.

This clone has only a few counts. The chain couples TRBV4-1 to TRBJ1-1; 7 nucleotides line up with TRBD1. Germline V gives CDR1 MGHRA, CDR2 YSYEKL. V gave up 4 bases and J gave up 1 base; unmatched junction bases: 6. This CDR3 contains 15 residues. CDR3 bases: TGCGCCAGCAGCCGGCTAGACAGGGAGAACACTGAAGCTTTCTTT. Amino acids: CASSRLDRENTEAFF.

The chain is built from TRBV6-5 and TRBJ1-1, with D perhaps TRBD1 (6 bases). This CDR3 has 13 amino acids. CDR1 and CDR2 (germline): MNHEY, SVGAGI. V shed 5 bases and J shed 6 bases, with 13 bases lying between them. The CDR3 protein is CASSQTGRAEAFF. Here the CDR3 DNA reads TGTGCCAGCAGTCAGACAGGTCGCGCTGAAGCTTTCTTT.

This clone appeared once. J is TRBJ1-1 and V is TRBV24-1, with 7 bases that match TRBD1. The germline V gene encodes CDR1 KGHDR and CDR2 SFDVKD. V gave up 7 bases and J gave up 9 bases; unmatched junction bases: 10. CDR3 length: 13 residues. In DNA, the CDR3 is TGTGCCACCAGACGGGGCCAGACAGGGAAAGCTTTCTTT. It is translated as CATRRGQTGKAFF.

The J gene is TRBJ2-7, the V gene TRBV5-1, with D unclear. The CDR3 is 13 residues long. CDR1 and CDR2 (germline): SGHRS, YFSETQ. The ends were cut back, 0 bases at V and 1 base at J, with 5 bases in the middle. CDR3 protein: CASSLDTSYEQYF. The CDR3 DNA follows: TGCGCCAGCAGCTTGGACACATCCTACGAGCAGTACTTC.

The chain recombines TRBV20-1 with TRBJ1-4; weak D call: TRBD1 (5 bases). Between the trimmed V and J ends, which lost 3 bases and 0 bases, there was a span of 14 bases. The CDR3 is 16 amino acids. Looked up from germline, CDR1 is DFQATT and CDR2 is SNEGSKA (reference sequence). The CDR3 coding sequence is TGCAGTGCTAGTGGGATAGGGGCTGCAACTAATGAAAAACTGTTTTTT. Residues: CSASGIGAATNEKLFF.

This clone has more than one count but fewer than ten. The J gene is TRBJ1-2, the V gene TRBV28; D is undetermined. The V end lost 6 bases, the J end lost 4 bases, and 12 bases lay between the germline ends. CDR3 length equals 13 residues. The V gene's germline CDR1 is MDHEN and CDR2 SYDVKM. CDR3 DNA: TGTGCCAGCAGCGGCGGGCAGTTCTATGGCTACACCTTC. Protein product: CASSGGQFYGYTF.

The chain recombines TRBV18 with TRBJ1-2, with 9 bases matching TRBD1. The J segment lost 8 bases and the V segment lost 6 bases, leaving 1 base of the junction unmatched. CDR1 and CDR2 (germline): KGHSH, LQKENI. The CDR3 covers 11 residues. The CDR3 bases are TGTGCCAGCTCGGACAGGGGCGGCTACACCTTC. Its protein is CASSDRGGYTF.

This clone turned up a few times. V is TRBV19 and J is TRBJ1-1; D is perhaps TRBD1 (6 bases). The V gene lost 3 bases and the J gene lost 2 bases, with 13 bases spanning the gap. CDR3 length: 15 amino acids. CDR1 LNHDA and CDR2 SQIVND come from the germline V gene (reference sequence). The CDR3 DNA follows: TGTGCCAGTAGTATTTCATACAGGGCCAACACTGAAGCTTTCTTT. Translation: CASSISYRANTEAFF. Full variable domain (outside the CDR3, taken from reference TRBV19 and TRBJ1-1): DGGITQSPKYLFRKEGQNVTLSCEQNLNHDAMYWYRQDPGQGLRLIYYSQIVNDFQKGDIAEGYSVSREKKESFPLTVTSAQKNPTAFYLCASSISYRANTEAFFGQGTRLTVV.

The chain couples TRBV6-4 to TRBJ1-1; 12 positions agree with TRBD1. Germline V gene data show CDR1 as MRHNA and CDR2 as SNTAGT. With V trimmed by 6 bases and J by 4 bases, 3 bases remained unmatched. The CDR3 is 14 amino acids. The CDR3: CASRGQGAGTEAFF. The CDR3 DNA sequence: TGTGCCAGCAGGGGACAGGGGGCTGGCACTGAAGCTTTCTTT.

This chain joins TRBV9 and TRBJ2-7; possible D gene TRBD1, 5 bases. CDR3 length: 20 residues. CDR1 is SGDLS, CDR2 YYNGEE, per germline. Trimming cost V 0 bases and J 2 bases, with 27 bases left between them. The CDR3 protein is CASSVVGAESRQFIPYEQYF. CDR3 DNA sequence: TGTGCCAGCAGCGTAGTAGGGGCAGAGTCTCGACAGTTTATTCCCTACGAGCAGTACTTC.

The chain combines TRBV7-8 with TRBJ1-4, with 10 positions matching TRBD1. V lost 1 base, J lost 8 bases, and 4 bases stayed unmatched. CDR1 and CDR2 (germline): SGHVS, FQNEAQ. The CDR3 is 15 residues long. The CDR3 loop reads CASSLGGQGDEKLFF. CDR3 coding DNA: TGTGCCAGCAGCTTAGGAGGACAGGGGGACGAAAAACTGTTTTTT.

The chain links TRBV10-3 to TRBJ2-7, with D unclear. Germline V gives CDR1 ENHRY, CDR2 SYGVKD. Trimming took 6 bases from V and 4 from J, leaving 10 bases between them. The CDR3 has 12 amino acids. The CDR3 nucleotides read TGTGCCATCAGGAGTGACTCGTACGAGCAGTACTTC. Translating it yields CAIRSDSYEQYF.

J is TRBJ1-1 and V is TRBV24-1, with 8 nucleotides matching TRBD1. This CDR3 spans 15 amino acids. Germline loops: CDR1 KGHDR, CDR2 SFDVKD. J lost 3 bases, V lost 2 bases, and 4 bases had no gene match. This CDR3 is CATSDSGTGYTEAFF. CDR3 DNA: TGTGCCACCAGTGATTCGGGGACAGGCTACACTGAAGCTTTCTTT.

Here the CDR3 reads CSVRVAGPNEQFF. The CDR3, as DNA: TGCAGCGTTAGAGTAGCGGGGCCTAATGAGCAGTTCTTC. The chain joins TRBV29-1 to TRBJ2-1, with TRBD2 matching 8 bases. The germline CDR1 and CDR2 sequences are SQVTM and ANQGSEA. Losses at the gene ends were 5 bases for V and 7 bases for J; bases not matched to a gene: 7. This CDR3 is built from 13 residues.

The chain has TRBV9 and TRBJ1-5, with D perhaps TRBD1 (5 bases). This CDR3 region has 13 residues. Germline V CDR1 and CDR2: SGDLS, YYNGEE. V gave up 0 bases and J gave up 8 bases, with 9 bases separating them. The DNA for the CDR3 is TGTGCCAGCAGCGTAGAGGGGAGGGAGCCCCAGCATTTT. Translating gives CASSVEGREPQHF.

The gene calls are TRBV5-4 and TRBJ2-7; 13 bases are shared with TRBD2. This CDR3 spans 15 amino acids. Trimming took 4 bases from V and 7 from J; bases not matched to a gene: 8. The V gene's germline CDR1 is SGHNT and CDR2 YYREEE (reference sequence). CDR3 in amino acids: CASSKRLAGGGEQYF. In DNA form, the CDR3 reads TGTGCCAGCAGCAAAAGACTAGCGGGAGGAGGTGAGCAGTACTTC.